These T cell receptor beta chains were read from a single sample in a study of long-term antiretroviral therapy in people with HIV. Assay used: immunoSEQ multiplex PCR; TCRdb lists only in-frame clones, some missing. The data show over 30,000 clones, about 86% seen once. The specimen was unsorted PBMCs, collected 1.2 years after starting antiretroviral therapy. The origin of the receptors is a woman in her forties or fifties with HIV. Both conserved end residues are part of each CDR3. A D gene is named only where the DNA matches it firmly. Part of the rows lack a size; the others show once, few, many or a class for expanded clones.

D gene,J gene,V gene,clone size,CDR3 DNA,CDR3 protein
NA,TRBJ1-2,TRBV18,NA,TGTGCCAGCTCACTAGGGACCGAGGATGGCTACACCTTC,CASSLGTEDGYTF
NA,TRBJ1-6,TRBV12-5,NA,TGTGCTAGTGTTTCCGGTGATTCACCCCTCCACTTT,CASVSGDSPLHF
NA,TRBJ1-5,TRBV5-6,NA,TGTGCCAGCAGCTTGGCCCCAGGGCCCCAGCATTTT,CASSLAPGPQHF
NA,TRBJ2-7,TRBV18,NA,TGTGCCAGCTCACCGGCGGGGTACGAGCAGTACTTC,CASSPAGYEQYF
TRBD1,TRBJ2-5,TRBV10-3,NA,TGTGCCATCAGTGAGTCTAGGAACAGGGGGCGAGAGACCCAGTACTTC,CAISESRNRGRETQYF
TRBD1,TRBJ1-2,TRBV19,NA,TGTGCCAGTAGTAAACAGGCCAGGGGGTCCTATGGCTACACCTTC,CASSKQARGSYGYTF
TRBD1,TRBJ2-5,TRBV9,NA,TGTGCCAGCAGCGCCGGGACAGGACTAACCCAAGAGACCCAGTACTTC,CASSAGTGLTQETQYF
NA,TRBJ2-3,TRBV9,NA,TGTGCCAGCAGCGTAGAAGGACTCAATACAGATACGCAGTATTTT,CASSVEGLNTDTQYF
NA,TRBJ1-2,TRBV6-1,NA,TGTGCCAGCAGAGAAGGTAGCCGGCCCAGCTACACCTTC,CASREGSRPSYTF
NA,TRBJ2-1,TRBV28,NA,TGTGCCAGCAGTTTGGCCTCAGGGTATGAGCAGTTCTTC,CASSLASGYEQFF
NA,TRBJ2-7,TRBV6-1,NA,TGTGCCAGCAGTGAAGGAGAAGGCGAGCAGTACTTC,CASSEGEGEQYF
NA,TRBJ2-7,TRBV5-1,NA,TGCGCCAGCAGCTTAAATAACCCTTCCTACGAGCAGTACTTC,CASSLNNPSYEQYF
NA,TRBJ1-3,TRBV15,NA,TGTGCCACCAGCAGGACTTGGTCTAACTCTGGAAACACCATATATTTT,CATSRTWSNSGNTIYF
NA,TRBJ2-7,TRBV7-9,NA,TGTGCCAGCAGCTTAGCGCAGTTCTCGGGACATAGCTCCTACGAGCAGTACTTC,CASSLAQFSGHSSYEQYF
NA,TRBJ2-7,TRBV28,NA,TGTGCCAGCACCCCACCGGGACTCCACAGCTACGAGCAGTACTTC,CASTPPGLHSYEQYF
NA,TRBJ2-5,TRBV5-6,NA,TGTGCCAGCAGCTTGGTAGATAGAAGACAAGAGACCCAGTACTTC,CASSLVDRRQETQYF
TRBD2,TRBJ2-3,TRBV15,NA,TGTGCCACCAGCAGTGTAAAAGCGGGGGCCACAGATACGCAGTATTTT,CATSSVKAGATDTQYF
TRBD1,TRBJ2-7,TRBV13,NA,TGTGCCAGCAGCTCAAGGACCAGGGGGCGTTACGAGCAGTACTTC,CASSSRTRGRYEQYF
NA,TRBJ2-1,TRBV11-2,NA,TGTGCCAGCAGCTTAGAAGGGGGCTCCTACAATGAGCAGTTCTTC,CASSLEGGSYNEQFF
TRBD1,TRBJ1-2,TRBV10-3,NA,TGTGCCATCAGGGAGGGACAGGGGAGGGCCGGCTACACCTTC,CAIREGQGRAGYTF
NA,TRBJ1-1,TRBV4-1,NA,TGCGCCAGCAGCCGACAGGCATTAATGAACACTGAAGCTTTCTTT,CASSRQALMNTEAFF
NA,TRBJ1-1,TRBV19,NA,TGTGCCAGTAGTATAGACAGGGAGAACACTGAAGCTTTCTTT,CASSIDRENTEAFF
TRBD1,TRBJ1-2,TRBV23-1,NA,TGCGCCAGCAGTCAATCGGGGGGACAGGCACTTAACTATGGCTACACCTTC,CASSQSGGQALNYGYTF
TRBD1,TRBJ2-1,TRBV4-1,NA,TGCGCCAGCAGCCAAACACTTACAGGGGGAAGTGGGTTCTTC,CASSQTLTGGSGFF
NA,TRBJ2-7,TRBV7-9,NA,TGTGCCAGCAGCTCACAGCGGGACAGCTCCTACGAGCAGTACTTC,CASSSQRDSSYEQYF
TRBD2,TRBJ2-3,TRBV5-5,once,TGTGCCAGCAGCTTGGTGGGGGGGACGACAGATACGCAGTATTTT,CASSLVGGTTDTQYF
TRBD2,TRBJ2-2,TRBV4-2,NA,TGTGCCAGCAGCCAAATGGTGGCGGGGGACGGGGAGCTGTTTTTT,CASSQMVAGDGELFF
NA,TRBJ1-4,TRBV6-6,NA,TGTGCCAGCAGTTACTCCTCAGGTTCTATTGAAAAACTGTTTTTT,CASSYSSGSIEKLFF
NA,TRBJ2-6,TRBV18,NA,TGTGCCAGCTCACTTATTGGCGGGACAGCTAACTCTGGGGCCAACGTCCTGACTTTC,CASSLIGGTANSGANVLTF
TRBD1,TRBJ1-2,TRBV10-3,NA,TGTGCCATCACGCTGACAGGGGAAGGCTACACCTTC,CAITLTGEGYTF
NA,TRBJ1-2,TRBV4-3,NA,TGCGCCAGCAGCCAAGACCGGGGATTGAGTGGCTACACCTTC,CASSQDRGLSGYTF
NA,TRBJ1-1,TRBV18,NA,TGTGCCAGCTCACTGAACAGAAACACTGAAGCTTTCTTT,CASSLNRNTEAFF
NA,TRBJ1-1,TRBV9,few,TGTGCCAGCAGCGTAGAGGCGAACACTGAAGCTTTCTTT,CASSVEANTEAFF
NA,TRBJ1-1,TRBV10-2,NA,TGCGCCAGCAGTGATAAAGGGAGTGAAGCTTTCTTT,CASSDKGSEAFF
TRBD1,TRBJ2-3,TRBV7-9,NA,TGTGCCAGCAGCCCCAGACAGGGCCCTACGCAGTATTTT,CASSPRQGPTQYF
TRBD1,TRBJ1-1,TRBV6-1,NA,TGTGCCAGCAGTGACAGGGGGCCGATGAACACTGAAGCTTTCTTT,CASSDRGPMNTEAFF
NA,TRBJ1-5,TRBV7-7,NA,TGTGCTAGCAGCTTATCAGGGCCGAATCAGCCCCAGCATTTT,CASSLSGPNQPQHF
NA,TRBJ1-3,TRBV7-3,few,TGTGCCAGCGGTCCGGGCTCTGGAAACACCATATATTTT,CASGPGSGNTIYF
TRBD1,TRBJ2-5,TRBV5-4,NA,TGTGCCAGCAGCTTGGGACAGGGGGCGTGGGAGACCCAGTACTTC,CASSLGQGAWETQYF
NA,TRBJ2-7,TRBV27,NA,TGTGCCAGCAGTTTAAGTTGGGCAGGGGACTACGAGCAGTACTTC,CASSLSWAGDYEQYF
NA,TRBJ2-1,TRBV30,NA,TGTGCCTGGTGGGGGTCAGGAAACTACAATGAGCAGTTCTTC,CAWWGSGNYNEQFF
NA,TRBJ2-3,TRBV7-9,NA,TGTGCCAGCAGCTTAGATGGCGCTGATTCAGATACGCAGTATTTT,CASSLDGADSDTQYF
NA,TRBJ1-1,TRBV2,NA,TGTGCCAGCACCGGCGGGACCTACAACCGTGAAGCTTTCTTT,CASTGGTYNREAFF
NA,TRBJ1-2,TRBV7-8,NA,TGTGCCAGCAGCTTCTCCCCGAACAACATCTATGGCTACACCTTC,CASSFSPNNIYGYTF
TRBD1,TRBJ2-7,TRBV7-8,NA,TGTGCCAGCAGCTTGGACAGGGTCGAGCAGTACTTC,CASSLDRVEQYF
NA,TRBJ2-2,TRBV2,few,TGTGCCAGCAGTGCCGTGGCAGGGGGAGGGACCGGGGAGCTGTTTTTT,CASSAVAGGGTGELFF
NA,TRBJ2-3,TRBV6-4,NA,TGTGCCAGCAGTATGGACCGGGACACTCATACGCAGTATTTT,CASSMDRDTHTQYF
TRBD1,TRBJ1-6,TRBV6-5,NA,TGTGCCAGCAGCGGCAGGGGGCGGCCCCTCCACTTT,CASSGRGRPLHF
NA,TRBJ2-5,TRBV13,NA,TGTGCCAGCAGCTTACTCCTTGAGGCGGGGACAGAGACCCAGTACTTC,CASSLLLEAGTETQYF
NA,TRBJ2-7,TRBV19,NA,TGTGCCAGTAGTATAGCGCTCGGCTCCTACGAGCAGTACTTC,CASSIALGSYEQYF
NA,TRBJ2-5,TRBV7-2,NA,TGTGCCAGCAGCTTAGGGTCTCGCTCGGGACAAGAGACCCAGTACTTC,CASSLGSRSGQETQYF
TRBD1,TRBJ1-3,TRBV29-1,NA,TGCAGCGTTGATGAGCCGGGACAGGGGGCGCAGGGAAACACCATATATTTT,CSVDEPGQGAQGNTIYF
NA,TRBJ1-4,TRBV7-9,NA,TGTGCCAGCAGCTCCCTCGGGGAAAAACTGTTTTTT,CASSSLGEKLFF
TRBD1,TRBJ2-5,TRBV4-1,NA,TGCGCCAGCAGCCTGGGACAGGGGCAAGAGACCCAGTACTTC,CASSLGQGQETQYF
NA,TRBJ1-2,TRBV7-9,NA,TGTGCCAGCAGCTCGGCCGGGACCCGCTTGAGATATGGCTACACCTTC,CASSSAGTRLRYGYTF
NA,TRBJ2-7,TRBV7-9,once,TGTGCCAGCAGCTCGACACGGAACCGAGCCTACGAGCAGTACTTC,CASSSTRNRAYEQYF
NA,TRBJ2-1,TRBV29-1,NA,TGCAGCGTTGAAGACCCTCCTCGCGGGGCCTCCTACAATGAGCAGTTCTTC,CSVEDPPRGASYNEQFF